This T cell receptor (beta chain) was sequenced for a study of cytomegalovirus exposure and HLA in healthy donors. General study points: Presence/absence results assume similar sequencing depth per donor, which may not hold. The authors listed 180 or so TCR beta chains as cytomegalovirus-associated. As a later analysis showed, a missense DCLRE1C variant was linked to trimming of TCR beta V- and J-genes.

On this clone: What it binds is unknown.

Germline CDR1 reads LNHDA; CDR2 reads SQIVND (reference sequence). There are 16 residues in the CDR3. J lost 5 bases, V lost 5 bases, and 13 bases had no gene match. Primers for the PCR totalled 60 Vbeta and 13 Jbeta. Data came from immunoSEQ multiplex PCR; TCRdb stores just in-frame clones and leaves some out. The sample yields 160,000 or so clones, over 80% seen once. The genes are TRBV19 and TRBJ2-5; 8 nucleotides align to TRBD2. This sequence originates from a man in his fifties or sixties in good health and CMV-seropositive. The sequenced material came from PBMCs. This CDR3 reads CASSPNAGTRLETQYF. The CDR3 DNA follows: TGTGCCAGTAGTCCCAATGCGGGGACTAGGCTCGAGACCCAGTACTTC.